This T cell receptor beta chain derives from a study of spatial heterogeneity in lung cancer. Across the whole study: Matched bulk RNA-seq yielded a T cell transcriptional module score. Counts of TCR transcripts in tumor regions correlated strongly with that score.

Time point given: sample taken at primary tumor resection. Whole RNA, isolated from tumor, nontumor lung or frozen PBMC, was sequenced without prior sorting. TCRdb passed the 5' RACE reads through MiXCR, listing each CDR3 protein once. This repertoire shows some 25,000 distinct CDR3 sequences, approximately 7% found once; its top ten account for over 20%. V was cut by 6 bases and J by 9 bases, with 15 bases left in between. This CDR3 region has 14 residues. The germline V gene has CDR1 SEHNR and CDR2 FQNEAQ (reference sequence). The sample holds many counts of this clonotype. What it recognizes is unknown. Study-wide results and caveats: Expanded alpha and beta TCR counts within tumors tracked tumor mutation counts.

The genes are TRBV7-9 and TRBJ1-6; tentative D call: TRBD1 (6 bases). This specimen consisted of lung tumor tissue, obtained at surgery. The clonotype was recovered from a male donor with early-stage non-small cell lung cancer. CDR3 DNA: TGTGCCAGCAGAATAGGACAGCCCAGTTCACCCCTCCACTTT. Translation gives CASRIGQPSSPLHF.